This T cell receptor beta chain was observed in a study of blood T cell repertoires in COVID-19. The protocol was immunoSEQ multiplex PCR, while the TCRdb copy is restricted to in-frame clones and leaves out a portion. Among about 140,000 clones listed, about 83% were seen once. This CDR3 is built from 14 residues. The ends were cut back, 4 bases at V and 6 bases at J, with 14 bases in the middle. Germline loops: CDR1 SNHLY, CDR2 FYNNEI. Sequencing was carried out using peripheral blood. The sequence was obtained from a man aged 25 to 40 with COVID-19, enrolled during active disease. J is TRBJ2-3 and V is TRBV2; D might be TRBD2 (6 bases). The CDR3 DNA sequence: TGTGCCAGCAGTGTTAGGCGGGATTCCGATACGCAGTATTTT. Translating it yields CASSVRRDSDTQYF.